Shown below are 2 T cell receptor beta chains from a single sample sequenced in a study of early T cells in non-severe SARS-CoV-2 infection. TCRdb processed the 5' RACE reads anew with MiXCR; each CDR3 protein has one entry. The sample lists approximately 76,000 distinct CDR3 sequences; about 10% were seen once. Sequenced sample: whole blood. Receptor source: an adult who was a healthcare worker with PCR-confirmed SARS-CoV-2 infection or an uninfected control (not recorded which).

J is TRBJ2-7 and V is TRBV4-3, with D uncertain. Germline loops: CDR1 LGHNA, CDR2 YSLEER. The CDR3 length is 13 residues. V dropped 4 bases and J dropped 3 bases, with 10 bases sitting between them. Written as DNA, the CDR3 is TGCGCCAGCAGCCTTAAGGACGGCTACGAGCAGTACTTC. This translates into CASSLKDGYEQYF.

This clonotype was seen many times. The chain employs TRBV7-9 and TRBJ2-1, with 15 bases lining up with TRBD2. J gave up 9 bases and V 4 bases, and 7 bases lay outside the gene matches. Germline CDR1 and CDR2: SEHNR and FQNEAQ (reference sequence). This CDR3 is 16 amino acids long. In nucleotides, the CDR3 is TGTGCCAGCAGCTCCCCGGGACTAGCGGGGGGTAGTGAGCAGTTCTTC. This translates into CASSSPGLAGGSEQFF.